This TCR beta chain came from a study of blood T cell repertoires in COVID-19. The sample holds one count of this clone. Germline lookup yields CDR1 MGHRA and CDR2 YSYEKL. Between the trimmed V and J ends, which lost 1 base and 8 bases, there was a span of 17 bases. The CDR3 consists of 16 residues. Repertoires were generated with immunoSEQ multiplex PCR, while TCRdb's copy carries only in-frame clones and drops some. The table includes roughly 30,000 clones, around 87% detected once. The source is a human donor in a cohort sampled during active COVID-19. Sequenced material: peripheral blood. The chain carries TRBV4-1 and TRBJ1-4; tentatively, D is TRBD1 (6 bases). DNA of the CDR3: TGCGCCAGCAGCCAAGTTGGGGGCCGCCCGAGGGAAAAACTGTTTTTT. Translation gives CASSQVGGRPREKLFF.